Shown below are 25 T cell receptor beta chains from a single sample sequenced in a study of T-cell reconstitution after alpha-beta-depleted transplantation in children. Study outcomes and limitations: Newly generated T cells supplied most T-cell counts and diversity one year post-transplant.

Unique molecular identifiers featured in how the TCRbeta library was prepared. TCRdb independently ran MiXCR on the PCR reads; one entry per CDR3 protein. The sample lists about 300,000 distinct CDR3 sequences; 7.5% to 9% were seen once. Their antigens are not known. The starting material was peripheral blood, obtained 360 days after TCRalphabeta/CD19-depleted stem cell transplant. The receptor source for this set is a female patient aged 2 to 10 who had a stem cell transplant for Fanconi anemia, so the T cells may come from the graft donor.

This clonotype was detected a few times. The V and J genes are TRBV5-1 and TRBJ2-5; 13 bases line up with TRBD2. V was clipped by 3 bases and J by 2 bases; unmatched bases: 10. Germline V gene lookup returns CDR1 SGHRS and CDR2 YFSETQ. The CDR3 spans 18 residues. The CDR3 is CASSSGLAGVFVQETQYF. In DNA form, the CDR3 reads TGCGCCAGCAGCTCTGGACTAGCGGGAGTTTTCGTGCAAGAGACCCAGTACTTC. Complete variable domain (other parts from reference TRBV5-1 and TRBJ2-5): KAGVTQTPRYLIKTRGQQVTLSCSPISGHRSVSWYQQTPGQGLQFLFEYFSETQRNKGNFPGRFSGRQFSNSRSEMNVSTLELGDSALYLCASSSGLAGVFVQETQYFGPGTRLLVL.

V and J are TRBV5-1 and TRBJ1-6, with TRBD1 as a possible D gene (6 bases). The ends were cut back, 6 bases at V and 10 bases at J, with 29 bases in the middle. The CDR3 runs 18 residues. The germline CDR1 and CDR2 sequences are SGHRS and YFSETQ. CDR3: CASKDWGVRGAKESPLHF. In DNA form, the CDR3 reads TGCGCCAGCAAGGATTGGGGTGTCCGGGGGGCGAAAGAATCACCCCTCCACTTT.

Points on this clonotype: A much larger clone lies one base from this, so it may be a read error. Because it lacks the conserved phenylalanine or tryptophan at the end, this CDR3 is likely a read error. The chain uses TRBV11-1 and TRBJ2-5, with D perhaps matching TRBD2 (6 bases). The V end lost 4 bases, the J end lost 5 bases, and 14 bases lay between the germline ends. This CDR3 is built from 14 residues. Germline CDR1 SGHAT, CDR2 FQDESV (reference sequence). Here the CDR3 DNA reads TGTGCCAGCAGCTCGGAACGGGGGACGGAGACCCAGTACTCC. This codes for CASSSERGTETQYS.

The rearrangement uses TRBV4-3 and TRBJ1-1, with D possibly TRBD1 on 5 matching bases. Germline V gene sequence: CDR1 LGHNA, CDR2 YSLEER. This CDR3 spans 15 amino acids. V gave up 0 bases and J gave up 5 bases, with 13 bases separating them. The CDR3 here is CASSQDPGFYTEAFF. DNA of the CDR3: TGCGCCAGCAGCCAAGATCCAGGGTTTTATACTGAAGCTTTCTTT.

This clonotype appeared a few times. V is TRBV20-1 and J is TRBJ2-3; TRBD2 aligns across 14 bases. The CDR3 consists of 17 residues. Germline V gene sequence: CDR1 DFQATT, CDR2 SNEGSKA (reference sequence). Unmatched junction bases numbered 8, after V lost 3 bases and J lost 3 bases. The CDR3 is CSARKGTSGSLTDTQYF. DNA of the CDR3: TGCAGTGCTAGGAAAGGGACTAGCGGGAGTCTTACAGATACGCAGTATTTT.

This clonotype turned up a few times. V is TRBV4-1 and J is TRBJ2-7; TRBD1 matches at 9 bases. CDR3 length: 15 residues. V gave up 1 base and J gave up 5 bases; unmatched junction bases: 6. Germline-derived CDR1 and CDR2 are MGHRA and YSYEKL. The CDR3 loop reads CASSQVQGQGHEQYF. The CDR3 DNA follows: TGCGCCAGCAGCCAAGTTCAGGGACAGGGACACGAGCAGTACTTC.

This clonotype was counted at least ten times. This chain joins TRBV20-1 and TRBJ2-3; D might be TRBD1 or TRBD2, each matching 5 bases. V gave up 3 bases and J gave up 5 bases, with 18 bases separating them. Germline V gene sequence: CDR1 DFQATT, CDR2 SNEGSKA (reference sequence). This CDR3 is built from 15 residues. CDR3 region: CSARDIRRLRDTQYF. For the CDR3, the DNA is TGCAGTGCTAGGGACATAAGGAGGCTTAGAGATACGCAGTATTTT.

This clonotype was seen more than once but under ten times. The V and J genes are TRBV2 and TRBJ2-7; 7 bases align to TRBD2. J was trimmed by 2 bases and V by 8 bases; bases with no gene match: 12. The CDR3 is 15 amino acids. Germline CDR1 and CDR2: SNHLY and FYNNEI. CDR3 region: CASSWGGYFTYEQYV. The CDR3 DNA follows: TGTGCCAGCTCCTGGGGAGGGTATTTCACCTACGAGCAGTACGTC.

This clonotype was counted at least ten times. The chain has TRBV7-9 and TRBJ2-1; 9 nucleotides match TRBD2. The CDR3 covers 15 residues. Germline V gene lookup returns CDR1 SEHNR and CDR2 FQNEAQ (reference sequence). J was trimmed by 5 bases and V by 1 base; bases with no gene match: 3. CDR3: CASSLGLADHNEQFF. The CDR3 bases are TGTGCCAGCAGCTTAGGACTAGCGGACCACAATGAGCAGTTCTTC.

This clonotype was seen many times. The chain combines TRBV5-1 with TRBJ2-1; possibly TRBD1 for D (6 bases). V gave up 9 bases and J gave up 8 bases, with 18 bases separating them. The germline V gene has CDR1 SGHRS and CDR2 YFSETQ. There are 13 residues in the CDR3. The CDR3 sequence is CATSGLQGHEQFF. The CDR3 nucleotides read TGCGCCACCTCTGGGCTCCAGGGGCATGAGCAGTTCTTC.

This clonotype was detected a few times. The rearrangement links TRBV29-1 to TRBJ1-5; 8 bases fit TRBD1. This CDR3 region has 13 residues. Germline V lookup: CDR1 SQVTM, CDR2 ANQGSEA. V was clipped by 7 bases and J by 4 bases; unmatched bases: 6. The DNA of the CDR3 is TGCAGCGCCTCCGGGACAGGTAATCAGCCCCAGCATTTT. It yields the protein CSASGTGNQPQHF.

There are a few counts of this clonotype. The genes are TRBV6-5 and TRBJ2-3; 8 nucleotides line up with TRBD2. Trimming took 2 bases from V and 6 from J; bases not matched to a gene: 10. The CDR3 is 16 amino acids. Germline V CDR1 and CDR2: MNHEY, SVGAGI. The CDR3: CASSYVLAAGGDTQYF. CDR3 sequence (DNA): TGTGCCAGCAGTTACGTACTAGCGGCCGGAGGGGATACGCAGTATTTT.

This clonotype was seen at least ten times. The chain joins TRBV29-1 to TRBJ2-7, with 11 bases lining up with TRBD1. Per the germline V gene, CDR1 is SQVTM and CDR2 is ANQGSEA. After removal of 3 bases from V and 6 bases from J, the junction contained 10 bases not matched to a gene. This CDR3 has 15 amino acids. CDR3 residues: CSVDLKGGQGGEQYF. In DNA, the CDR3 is TGCAGCGTTGACCTAAAAGGGGGACAGGGGGGCGAGCAGTACTTC.

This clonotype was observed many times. The CDR3 DNA reads as TGTGCCAGCAGCCGACAGGGGGCCGGGGAGCTGTTTTTT. Its protein product is CASSRQGAGELFF. V is TRBV12-3 or TRBV12-4 and J is TRBJ2-2; 9 bases match TRBD1. The CDR3 has 13 residues. V shed 6 bases and J 6 bases; nucleotides not matched to a gene: 2.

The CDR3 loop is CAWSVRIYEQYF. The DNA of the CDR3 is TGTGCCTGGAGTGTACGTATCTACGAGCAGTACTTC. The chain carries TRBV30 and TRBJ2-7; D is undetermined. This CDR3 contains 12 residues. V was clipped by 0 bases and J by 3 bases, with 6 bases between them. Germline CDR1 reads GTSNPN; CDR2 reads SVGIG (reference sequence). Drawing the rest from reference TRBV30 and TRBJ2-7, the complete variable domain is SQTIHQWPATLVQPVGSPLSLECTVEGTSNPNLYWYRQAAGRGLQLLFYSVGIGQISSEVPQNLSASRPQDRQFILSSKKLLLSDSGFYLCAWSVRIYEQYFGPGTRLTVT.

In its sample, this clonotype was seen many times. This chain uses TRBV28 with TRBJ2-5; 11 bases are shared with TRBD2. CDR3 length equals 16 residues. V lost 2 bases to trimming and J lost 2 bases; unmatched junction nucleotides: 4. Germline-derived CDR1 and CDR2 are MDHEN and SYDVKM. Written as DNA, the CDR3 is TGTGCCAGCAGTTTACCCGGGACTAGCGGACAAGAGACCCAGTACTTC. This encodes CASSLPGTSGQETQYF.

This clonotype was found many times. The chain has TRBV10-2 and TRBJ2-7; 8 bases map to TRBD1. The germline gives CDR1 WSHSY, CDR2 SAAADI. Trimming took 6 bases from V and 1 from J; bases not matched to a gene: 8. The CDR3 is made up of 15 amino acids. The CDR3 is CASSLTGELSYEQYF. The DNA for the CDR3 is TGCGCCAGCAGCTTGACAGGGGAACTTTCCTACGAGCAGTACTTC.

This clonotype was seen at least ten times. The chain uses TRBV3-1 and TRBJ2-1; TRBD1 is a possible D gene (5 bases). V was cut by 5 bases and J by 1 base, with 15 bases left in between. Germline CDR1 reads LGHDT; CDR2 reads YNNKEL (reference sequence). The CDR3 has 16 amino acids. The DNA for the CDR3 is TGTGCCAGCAGCAAAAGGCCGACAGATTCCTACAATGAGCAGTTCTTC. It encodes CASSKRPTDSYNEQFF.

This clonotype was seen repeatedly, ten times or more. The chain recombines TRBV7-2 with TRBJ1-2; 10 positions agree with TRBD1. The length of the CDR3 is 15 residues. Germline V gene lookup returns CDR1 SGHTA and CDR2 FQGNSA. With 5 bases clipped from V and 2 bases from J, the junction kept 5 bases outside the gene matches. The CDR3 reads CASSTPGQGNYGYTF. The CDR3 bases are TGTGCCAGCAGCACGCCGGGACAGGGGAACTATGGCTACACCTTC.

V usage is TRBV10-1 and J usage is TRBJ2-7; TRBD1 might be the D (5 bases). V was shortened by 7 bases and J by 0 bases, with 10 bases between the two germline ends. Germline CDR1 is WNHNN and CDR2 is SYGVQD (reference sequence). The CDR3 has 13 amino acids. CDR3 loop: CASNTGNSYEQYF. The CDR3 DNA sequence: TGCGCCAGCAATACAGGCAACTCCTACGAGCAGTACTTC.

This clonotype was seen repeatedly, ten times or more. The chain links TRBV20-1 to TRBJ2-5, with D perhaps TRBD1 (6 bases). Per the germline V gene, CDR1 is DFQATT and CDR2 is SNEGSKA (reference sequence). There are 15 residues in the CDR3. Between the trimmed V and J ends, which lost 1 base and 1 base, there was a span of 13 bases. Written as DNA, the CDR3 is TGCAGTGCTAGAGTATCCAACAGGGTCCAAGAGACCCAGTACTTC. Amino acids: CSARVSNRVQETQYF.

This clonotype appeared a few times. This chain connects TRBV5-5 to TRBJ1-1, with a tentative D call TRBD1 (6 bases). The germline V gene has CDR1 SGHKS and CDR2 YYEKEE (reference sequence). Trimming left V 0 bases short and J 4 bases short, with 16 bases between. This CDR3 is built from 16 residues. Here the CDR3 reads CASSLAPGEVPTEAFF. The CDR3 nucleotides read TGTGCCAGCAGCTTGGCCCCAGGGGAGGTGCCCACTGAAGCTTTCTTT.

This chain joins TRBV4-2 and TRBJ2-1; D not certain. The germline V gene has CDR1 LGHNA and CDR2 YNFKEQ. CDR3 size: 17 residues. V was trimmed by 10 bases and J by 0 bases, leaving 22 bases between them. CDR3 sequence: CAIGPALTDSSYNEQFF. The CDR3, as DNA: TGTGCCATCGGCCCCGCCCTGACGGATAGCTCCTACAATGAGCAGTTCTTC.

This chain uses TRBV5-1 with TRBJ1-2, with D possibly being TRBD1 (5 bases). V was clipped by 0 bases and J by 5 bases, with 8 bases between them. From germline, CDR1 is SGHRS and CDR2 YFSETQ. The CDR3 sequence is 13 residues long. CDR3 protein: CASSLEGRYGYTF. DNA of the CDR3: TGCGCCAGCAGCTTGGAGGGGAGGTATGGCTACACCTTC.

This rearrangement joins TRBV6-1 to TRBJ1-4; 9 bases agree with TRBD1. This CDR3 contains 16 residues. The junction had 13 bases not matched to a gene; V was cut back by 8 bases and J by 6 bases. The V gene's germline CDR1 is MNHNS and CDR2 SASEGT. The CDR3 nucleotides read TGTGCCAGCCACAGGGGGCGAGGATCCATCGATGAAAAACTGTTTTTT. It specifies CASHRGRGSIDEKLFF.